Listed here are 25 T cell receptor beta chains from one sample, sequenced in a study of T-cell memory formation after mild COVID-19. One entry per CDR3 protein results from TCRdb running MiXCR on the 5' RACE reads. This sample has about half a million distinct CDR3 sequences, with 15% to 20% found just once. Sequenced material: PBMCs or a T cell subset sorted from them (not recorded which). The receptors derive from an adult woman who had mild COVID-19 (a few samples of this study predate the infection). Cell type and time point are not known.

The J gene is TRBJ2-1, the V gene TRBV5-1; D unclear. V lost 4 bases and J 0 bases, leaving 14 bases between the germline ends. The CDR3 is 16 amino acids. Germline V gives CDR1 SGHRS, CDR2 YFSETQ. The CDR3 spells CASSAVRTSSYNEQFF. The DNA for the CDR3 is TGCGCCAGCAGCGCAGTACGCACGAGCTCCTACAATGAGCAGTTCTTC.

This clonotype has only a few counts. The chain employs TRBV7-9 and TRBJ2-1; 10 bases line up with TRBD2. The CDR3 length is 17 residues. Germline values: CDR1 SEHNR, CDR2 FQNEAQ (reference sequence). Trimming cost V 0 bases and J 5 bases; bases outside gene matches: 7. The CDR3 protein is CASSLAWASGSHNEQFF. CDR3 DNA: TGTGCCAGCAGCTTAGCGTGGGCTAGCGGGAGCCACAATGAGCAGTTCTTC.

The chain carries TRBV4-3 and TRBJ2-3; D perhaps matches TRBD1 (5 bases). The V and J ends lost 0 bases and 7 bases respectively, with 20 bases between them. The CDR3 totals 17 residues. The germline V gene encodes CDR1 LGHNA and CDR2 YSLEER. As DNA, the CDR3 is TGCGCCAGCAGCCAAGAGGGCAGGGATTACCCCTCCAATACGCAGTATTTT. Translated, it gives CASSQEGRDYPSNTQYF.

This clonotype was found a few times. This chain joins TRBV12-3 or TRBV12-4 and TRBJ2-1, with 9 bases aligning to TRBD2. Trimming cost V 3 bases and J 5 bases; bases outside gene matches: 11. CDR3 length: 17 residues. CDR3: CASSFPSSGSPDNEQFF. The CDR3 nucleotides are TGTGCCAGCAGTTTCCCCAGTAGCGGGAGTCCAGACAATGAGCAGTTCTTC.

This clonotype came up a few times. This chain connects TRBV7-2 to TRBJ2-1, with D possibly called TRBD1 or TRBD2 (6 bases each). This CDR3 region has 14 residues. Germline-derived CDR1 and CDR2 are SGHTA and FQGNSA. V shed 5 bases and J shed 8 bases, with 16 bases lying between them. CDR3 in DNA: TGTGCCAGCAGCCCGCGGGGCAGGGGCGATGAGCAGTTCTTC. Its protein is CASSPRGRGDEQFF.

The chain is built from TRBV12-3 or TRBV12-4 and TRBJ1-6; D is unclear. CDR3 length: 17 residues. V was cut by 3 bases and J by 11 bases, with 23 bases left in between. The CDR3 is CASSLPSVSESAAPLHF. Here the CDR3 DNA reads TGTGCCAGCAGTTTGCCCTCCGTAAGCGAATCCGCTGCACCCCTCCACTTT.

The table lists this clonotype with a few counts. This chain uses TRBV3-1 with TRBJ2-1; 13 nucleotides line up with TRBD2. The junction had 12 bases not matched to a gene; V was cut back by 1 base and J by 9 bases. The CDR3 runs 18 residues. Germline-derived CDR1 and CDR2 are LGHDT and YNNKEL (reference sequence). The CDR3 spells CASSQGLAGGREGSEQFF. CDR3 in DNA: TGTGCCAGCAGCCAAGGACTAGCGGGGGGAAGGGAAGGGTCTGAGCAGTTCTTC.

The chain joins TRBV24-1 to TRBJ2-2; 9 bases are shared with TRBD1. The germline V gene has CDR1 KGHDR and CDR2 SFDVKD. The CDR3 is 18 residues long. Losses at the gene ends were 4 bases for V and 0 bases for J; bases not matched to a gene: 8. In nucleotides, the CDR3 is TGTGCCACCAGTGACCCCCCGGGACAGGGATCGAACACCGGGGAGCTGTTTTTT. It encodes CATSDPPGQGSNTGELFF.

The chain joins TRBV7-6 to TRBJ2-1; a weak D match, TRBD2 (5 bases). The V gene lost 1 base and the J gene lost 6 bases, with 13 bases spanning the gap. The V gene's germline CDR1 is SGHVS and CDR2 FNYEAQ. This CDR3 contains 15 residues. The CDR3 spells CASSLGVRGRNEQFF. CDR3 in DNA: TGTGCCAGCAGCTTAGGTGTCCGGGGTCGCAATGAGCAGTTCTTC.

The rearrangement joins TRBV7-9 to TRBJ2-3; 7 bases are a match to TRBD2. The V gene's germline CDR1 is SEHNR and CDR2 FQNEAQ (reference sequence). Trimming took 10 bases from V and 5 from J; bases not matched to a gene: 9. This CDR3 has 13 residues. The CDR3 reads CATVGRVLDTQYF. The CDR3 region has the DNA TGTGCCACGGTGGGGAGGGTCTTAGATACGCAGTATTTT.

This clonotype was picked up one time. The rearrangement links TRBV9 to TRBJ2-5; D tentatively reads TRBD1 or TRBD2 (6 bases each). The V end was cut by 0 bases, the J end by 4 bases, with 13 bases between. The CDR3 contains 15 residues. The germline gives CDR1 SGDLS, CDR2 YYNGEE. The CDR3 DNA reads TGTGCCAGCAGCGTAGATGCCGGGGGCGGAGAGACCCAGTACTTC. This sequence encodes CASSVDAGGGETQYF.

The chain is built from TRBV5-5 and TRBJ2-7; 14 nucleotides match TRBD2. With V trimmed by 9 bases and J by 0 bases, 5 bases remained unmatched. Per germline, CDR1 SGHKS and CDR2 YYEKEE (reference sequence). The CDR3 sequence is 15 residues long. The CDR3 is CATGLAGAGSYEQYF. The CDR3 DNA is TGTGCCACGGGACTAGCGGGGGCAGGCTCCTACGAGCAGTACTTC.

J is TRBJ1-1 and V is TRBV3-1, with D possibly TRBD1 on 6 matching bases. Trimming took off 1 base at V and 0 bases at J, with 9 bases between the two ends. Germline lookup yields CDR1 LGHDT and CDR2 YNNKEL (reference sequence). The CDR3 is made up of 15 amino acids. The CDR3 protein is CASSQVNRVNTEAFF. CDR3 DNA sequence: TGTGCCAGCAGCCAAGTGAACAGGGTGAACACTGAAGCTTTCTTT. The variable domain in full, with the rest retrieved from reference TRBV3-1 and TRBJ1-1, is DTAVSQTPKYLVTQMGNDKSIKCEQNLGHDTMYWYKQDSKKFLKIMFSYNNKELIINETVPNRFSPKSPDKAHLNLHINSLELGDSAVYFCASSQVNRVNTEAFFGQGTRLTVV.

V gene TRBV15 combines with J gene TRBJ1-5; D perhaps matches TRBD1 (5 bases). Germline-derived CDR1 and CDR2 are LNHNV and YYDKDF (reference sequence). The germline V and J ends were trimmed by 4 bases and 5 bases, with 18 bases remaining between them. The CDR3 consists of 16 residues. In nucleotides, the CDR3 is TGTGCCACCAGCACGGGGTGGGGGAGGTCCGATCAGCCCCAGCATTTT. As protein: CATSTGWGRSDQPQHF.

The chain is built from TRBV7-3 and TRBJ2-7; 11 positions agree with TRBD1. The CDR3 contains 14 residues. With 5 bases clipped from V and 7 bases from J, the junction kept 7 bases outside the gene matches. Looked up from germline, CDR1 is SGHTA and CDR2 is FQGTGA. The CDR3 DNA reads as TGTGCCAGCAGCCCCCGGGACAGGGGGATGGAGCAGTACTTC. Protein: CASSPRDRGMEQYF.

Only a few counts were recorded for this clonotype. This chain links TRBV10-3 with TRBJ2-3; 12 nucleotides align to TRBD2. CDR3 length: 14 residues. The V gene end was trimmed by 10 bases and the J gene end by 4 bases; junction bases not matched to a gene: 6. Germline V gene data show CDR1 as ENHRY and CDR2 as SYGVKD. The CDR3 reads CATRLAGDSDTQYF. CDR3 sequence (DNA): TGTGCCACTCGACTAGCGGGAGACTCAGATACGCAGTATTTT.

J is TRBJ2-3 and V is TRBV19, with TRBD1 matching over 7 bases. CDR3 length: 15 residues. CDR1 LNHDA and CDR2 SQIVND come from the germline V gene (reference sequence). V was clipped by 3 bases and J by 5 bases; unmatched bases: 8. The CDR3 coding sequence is TGTGCCAGTAGTATTGCGACAGGGTATGGAGATACGCAGTATTTT. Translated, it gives CASSIATGYGDTQYF.

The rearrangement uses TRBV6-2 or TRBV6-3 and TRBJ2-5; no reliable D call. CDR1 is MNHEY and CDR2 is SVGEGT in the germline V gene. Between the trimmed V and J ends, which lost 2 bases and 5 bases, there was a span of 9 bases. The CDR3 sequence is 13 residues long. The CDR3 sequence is CASSYGRFETQYF. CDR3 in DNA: TGTGCCAGCAGTTACGGCAGGTTTGAGACCCAGTACTTC.

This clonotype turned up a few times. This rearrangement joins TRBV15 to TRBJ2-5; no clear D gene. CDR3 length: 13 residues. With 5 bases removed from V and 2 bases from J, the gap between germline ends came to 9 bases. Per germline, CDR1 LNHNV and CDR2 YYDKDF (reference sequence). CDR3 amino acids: CATSPRQQETQYF. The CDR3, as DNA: TGTGCCACCAGCCCTCGCCAGCAAGAGACCCAGTACTTC.

The CDR3 DNA reads TGTGCCTGGGGACAGGGTCAGCCCCAGCATTTT. Amino acid sequence: CAWGQGQPQHF. The chain recombines TRBV30 with TRBJ1-5, with TRBD1 identical over 8 bases. The CDR3 extends over 11 amino acids. Germline CDR1 is GTSNPN and CDR2 is SVGIG (reference sequence). Trimming took 5 bases from V and 6 from J; bases not matched to a gene: 0.

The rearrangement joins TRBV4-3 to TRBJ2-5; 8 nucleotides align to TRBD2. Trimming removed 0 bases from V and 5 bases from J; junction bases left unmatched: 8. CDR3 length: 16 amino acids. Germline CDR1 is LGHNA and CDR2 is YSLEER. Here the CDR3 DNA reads TGCGCCAGCAGCCAAGAGCCGGGACTAGAGATTGAGACCCAGTACTTC. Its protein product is CASSQEPGLEIETQYF.

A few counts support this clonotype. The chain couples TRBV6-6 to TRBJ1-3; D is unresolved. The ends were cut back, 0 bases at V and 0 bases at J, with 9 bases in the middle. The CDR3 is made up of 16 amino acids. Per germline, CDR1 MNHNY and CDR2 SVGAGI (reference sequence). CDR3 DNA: TGTGCCAGCAGTTACTCTCTGGGAAGCTCTGGAAACACCATATATTTT. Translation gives CASSYSLGSSGNTIYF.

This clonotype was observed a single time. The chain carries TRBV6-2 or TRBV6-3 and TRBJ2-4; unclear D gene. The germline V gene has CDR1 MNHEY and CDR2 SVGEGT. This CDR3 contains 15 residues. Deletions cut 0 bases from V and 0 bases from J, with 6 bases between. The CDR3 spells CASSYSILAKNIQYF. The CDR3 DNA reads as TGTGCCAGCAGTTACTCGATATTAGCCAAAAACATTCAGTACTTC.

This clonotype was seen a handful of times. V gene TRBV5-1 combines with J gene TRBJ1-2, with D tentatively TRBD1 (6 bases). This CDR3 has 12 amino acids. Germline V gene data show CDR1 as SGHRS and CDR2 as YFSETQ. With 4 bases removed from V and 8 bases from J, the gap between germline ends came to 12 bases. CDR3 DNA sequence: TGCGCCAGCAGCACAGGACAGTACGGCTACACCTTC. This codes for CASSTGQYGYTF.

In DNA, the CDR3 is TGTGCCTGGACCTCCCCCTGGAACACTGAAGCTTTCTTT. It codes for CAWTSPWNTEAFF. This chain connects TRBV30 to TRBJ1-1; D remains unclear. Trimming cost V 4 bases and J 1 base, with 10 bases left between them. CDR1 and CDR2 (germline): GTSNPN, SVGIG (reference sequence). The CDR3 totals 13 residues.